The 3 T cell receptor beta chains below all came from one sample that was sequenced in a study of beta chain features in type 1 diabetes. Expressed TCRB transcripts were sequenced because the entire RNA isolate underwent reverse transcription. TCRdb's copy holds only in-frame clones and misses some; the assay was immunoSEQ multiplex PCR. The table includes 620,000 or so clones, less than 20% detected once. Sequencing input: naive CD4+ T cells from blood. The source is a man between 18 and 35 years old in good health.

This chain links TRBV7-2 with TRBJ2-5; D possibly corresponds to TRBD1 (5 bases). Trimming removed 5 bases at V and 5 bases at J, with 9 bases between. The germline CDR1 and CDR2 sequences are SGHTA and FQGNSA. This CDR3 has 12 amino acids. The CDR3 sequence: CASSAKGETQYF. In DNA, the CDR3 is TGTGCCAGCAGCGCGAAGGGGGAGACCCAGTACTTC.

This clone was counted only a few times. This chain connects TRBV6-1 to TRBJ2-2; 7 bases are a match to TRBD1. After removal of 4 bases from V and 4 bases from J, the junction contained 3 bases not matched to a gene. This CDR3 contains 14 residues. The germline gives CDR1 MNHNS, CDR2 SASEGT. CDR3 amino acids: CASSVTGATGELFF. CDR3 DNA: TGTGCCAGCAGTGTAACAGGGGCCACCGGGGAGCTGTTTTTT.

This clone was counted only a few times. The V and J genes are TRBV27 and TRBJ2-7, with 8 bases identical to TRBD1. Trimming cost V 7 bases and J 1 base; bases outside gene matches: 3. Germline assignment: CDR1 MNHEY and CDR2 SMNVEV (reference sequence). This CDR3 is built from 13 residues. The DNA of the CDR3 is TGTGCCAGCACAGGGGGCAATTCCTACGAGCAGTACTTC. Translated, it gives CASTGGNSYEQYF.